This entry lists 16 T cell receptor beta chains sequenced from one sample in a study of blood T cell repertoires in COVID-19. Assay: immunoSEQ multiplex PCR; the TCRdb copy retains only in-frame clones and omits some. The sample lists 160,000 or so clones; roughly 84% were seen once. What was sequenced was PBMCs or T cells enriched from blood (not recorded which). The receptors stem from a woman aged 50 to 65 who had recovered from COVID-19.

The chain is built from TRBV7-9 and TRBJ2-5, with 8 bases lining up with TRBD1. The CDR3 consists of 16 residues. J lost 5 bases, V lost 5 bases, and 13 bases had no gene match. Per the germline V gene, CDR1 is SEHNR and CDR2 is FQNEAQ (reference sequence). The DNA of the CDR3 is TGTGCCAGCAGCCACGGGGACAGGAGTGTTTATGAGACCCAGTACTTC. Its translation: CASSHGDRSVYETQYF.

The genes are TRBV24-1 and TRBJ2-2; no definite D call. This CDR3 contains 15 residues. Germline loops: CDR1 KGHDR, CDR2 SFDVKD. V lost 3 bases, J lost 2 bases, and 9 bases lay in between. For the CDR3, the DNA is TGTGCCACCAGTGATGTCGGGTCAAACACCGGGGAGCTGTTTTTT. This gives the protein CATSDVGSNTGELFF.

The chain links TRBV6-6 to TRBJ1-1; TRBD1 might be the D (5 bases). Germline loops: CDR1 MNHNY, CDR2 SVGAGI (reference sequence). The V end lost 4 bases, the J end lost 0 bases, and 12 bases lay between the germline ends. The CDR3 has 15 amino acids. CDR3 protein: CASSSPGGLNTEAFF. For the CDR3, the DNA is TGTGCCAGCAGTTCCCCCGGGGGGTTGAACACTGAAGCTTTCTTT.

V usage is TRBV11-3 and J usage is TRBJ2-5; tentative D call: TRBD1 (6 bases). There are 15 residues in the CDR3. V lost 5 bases and J 2 bases, leaving 15 bases between the germline ends. CDR1 and CDR2 from the germline V gene are SGHNT and YENEEA. The CDR3: CASSLPLTGQETQYF. CDR3 nucleotide sequence: TGTGCCAGCAGCCTCCCCCTGACAGGACAAGAGACCCAGTACTTC.

This clone was observed a handful of times. The chain employs TRBV19 and TRBJ1-5; 10 nucleotides line up with TRBD1. Trimming took 7 bases from V and 6 from J; bases not matched to a gene: 6. This CDR3 region has 14 residues. Looked up from germline, CDR1 is LNHDA and CDR2 is SQIVND (reference sequence). The CDR3 protein is CASTTGTGVQPQHF. CDR3 bases: TGTGCCAGTACGACCGGGACAGGGGTTCAGCCCCAGCATTTT.

The J gene is TRBJ2-1, the V gene TRBV7-2, with TRBD2 matching 10 bases. The ends lost 5 bases at V and 9 bases at J; junction bases unmatched: 4. CDR1 and CDR2 (germline): SGHTA, FQGNSA. The CDR3 extends over 13 amino acids. The CDR3 loop reads CASSQSGRGEQFF. The CDR3 coding sequence is TGTGCCAGCAGCCAGAGCGGGAGGGGTGAGCAGTTCTTC.

This rearrangement joins TRBV3-1 (or the pseudogene TRBV3-2) to TRBJ1-2, with a possible D match to TRBD1 (6 bases). The CDR3 runs to 13 residues. Between the trimmed V and J ends, which lost 3 bases and 3 bases, there was a span of 8 bases. The germline CDR1 and CDR2 sequences are LGHDT and YNNKEL (reference sequence). CDR3 coding DNA: TGTGCCAGCAGCCACGGACAGCACTATGGCTACACCTTC. It yields the protein CASSHGQHYGYTF.

A few counts support this clone. The V gene is TRBV5-4, the J gene TRBJ1-2, with a weak D call TRBD1 (6 bases). In germline, CDR1 is SGHNT, CDR2 YYREEE (reference sequence). The CDR3 sequence is 15 residues long. V was trimmed by 4 bases and J by 1 base, leaving 14 bases between them. The chain's CDR3 is CASSRQTGLNYGYTF. The CDR3 bases are TGTGCCAGCAGCCGCCAGACAGGACTTAACTATGGCTACACCTTC.

This clone occurred a few times. The rearrangement uses TRBV24-1 and TRBJ2-7, with a weak D call TRBD1 (6 bases). This CDR3 contains 15 residues. The V and J ends lost 4 bases and 0 bases respectively, with 12 bases between them. Looked up from germline, CDR1 is KGHDR and CDR2 is SFDVKD. The CDR3 bases are TGTGCCACCAGTGACAGTCGGGACAACTCCTACGAGCAGTACTTC. Translation gives CATSDSRDNSYEQYF.

The chain has TRBV12-3 or TRBV12-4 and TRBJ1-2, with a tentative D call TRBD1 (5 bases). CDR3 length: 12 residues. V lost 5 bases and J 5 bases, leaving 9 bases between the germline ends. The CDR3 region is CASSAGPYGYTF. CDR3 nucleotides: TGTGCCAGCAGTGCGGGACCGTATGGCTACACCTTC.

J is TRBJ1-2 and V is TRBV29-1; no reliable D call. The CDR3 contains 11 residues. Germline assignment: CDR1 SQVTM and CDR2 ANQGSEA. The germline V and J ends were trimmed by 5 bases and 2 bases, with 6 bases remaining between them. Here the CDR3 reads CSVQENYGYTF. The CDR3 nucleotides are TGCAGCGTTCAGGAAAACTATGGCTACACCTTC.

V and J are TRBV12-5 and TRBJ2-1, with D tentatively TRBD2 (6 bases). The CDR3 totals 14 residues. V lost 2 bases, J lost 9 bases, and 14 bases lay in between. Germline CDR1 LGHNT, CDR2 FRNRAP. CDR3 nucleotide sequence: TGTGCTAGTGGTTTGAGAGCCGCGGAGGGTGAGCAGTTCTTC. The encoded protein is CASGLRAAEGEQFF.

J is TRBJ2-2 and V is TRBV7-3, with a tentative D call TRBD2 (6 bases). The length of the CDR3 is 12 residues. Germline loops: CDR1 SGHTA, CDR2 FQGTGA. Trimming left V 5 bases short and J 6 bases short, with 7 bases between. CDR3 in amino acids: CASSPGAGELFF. The CDR3 DNA sequence: TGTGCCAGCAGCCCGGGGGCCGGGGAGCTGTTTTTT. Full variable domain (missing parts from reference TRBV7-3 and TRBJ2-2): GAGVSQTPSNKVTEKGKYVELRCDPISGHTALYWYRQSLGQGPEFLIYFQGTGAADDSGLPNDRFFAVRPEGSVSTLKIQRTERGDSAVYLCASSPGAGELFFGEGSRLTVL.

This clone was picked up one time. CDR3 DNA sequence: TGTGCCAGCAGTTACTCGGTAGCCTACGAGCAGTACTTC. Amino acids: CASSYSVAYEQYF. This chain uses TRBV6-5 with TRBJ2-7; D gene unclear. Deletions cut 0 bases from V and 2 bases from J, with 5 bases between. This CDR3 spans 13 amino acids. CDR1 and CDR2 (germline): MNHEY, SVGAGI.

The rearrangement links TRBV7-2 to TRBJ1-2, with 9 bases fitting TRBD1. This CDR3 region has 18 residues. Germline CDR1 SGHTA, CDR2 FQGNSA. J was trimmed by 4 bases and V by 2 bases; bases with no gene match: 14. The CDR3 nucleotides read TGTGCCAGCAGCTTATGGTGGGGACAGGGAGGAGAAAGCTATGGCTACACCTTC. It yields the protein CASSLWWGQGGESYGYTF.

The chain recombines TRBV7-2 with TRBJ1-6; no reliable D call. V gave up 1 base and J gave up 9 bases, with 10 bases separating them. Looked up from germline, CDR1 is SGHTA and CDR2 is FQGNSA. This CDR3 is built from 14 residues. CDR3: CASSLGVPSSPLHF. In DNA form, the CDR3 reads TGTGCCAGCAGCTTAGGAGTACCCTCTTCACCCCTCCACTTT.